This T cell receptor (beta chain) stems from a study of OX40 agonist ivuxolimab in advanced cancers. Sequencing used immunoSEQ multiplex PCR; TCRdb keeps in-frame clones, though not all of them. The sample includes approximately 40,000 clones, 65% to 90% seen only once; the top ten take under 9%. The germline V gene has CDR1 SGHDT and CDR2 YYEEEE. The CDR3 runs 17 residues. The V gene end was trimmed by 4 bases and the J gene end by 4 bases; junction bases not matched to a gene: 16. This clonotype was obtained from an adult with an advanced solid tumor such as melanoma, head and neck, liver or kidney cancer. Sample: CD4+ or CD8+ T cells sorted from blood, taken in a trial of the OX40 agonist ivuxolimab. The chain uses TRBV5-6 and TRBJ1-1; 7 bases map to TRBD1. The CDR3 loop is CASSGRTGAYWGTEAFF. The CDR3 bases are TGTGCCAGCAGCGGGCGAACAGGGGCTTACTGGGGCACTGAAGCTTTCTTT.